This T cell receptor (beta chain) was found in a study of T-cell memory formation after mild COVID-19 (dated by TCRdb to 2020 to 2022). In the study overall: TCR sequence clusters from the two donors were largely donor specific. T-cell clones expanding and contracting after mild COVID-19 in two donors were tracked by longitudinal TCRalpha and TCRbeta repertoire sequencing. Two young, previously healthy adult volunteers made up the cohort, one male and one female.

Comments on this clonotype: Its antigen target is currently unknown. There are no base qualities to consult, and no much larger clone falls within one base.

The CDR3 contains 17 residues, cysteine and phenylalanine counted. The kept DNA is CDR3 alone, 51 bases in frame from the first base. CDR1 and CDR2, looked up from the germline V gene, are SGHVS and FNYEAQ. V ends up 5 bases short and J 5 bases short, with an unmatched junction base count of 15. The instrument was an Illumina NovaSeq 6000. cDNA libraries for TCRalpha and TCRbeta were prepared by 5'RACE using constant-segment primers, with sample barcodes and unique molecular identifiers added. RNA was extracted from every sample with Trizol reagent. Library amplification was performed in two PCR steps, and a second sample barcode and Illumina TruSeq adapters were introduced in the second step. Sequencing of libraries was performed on an Illumina NovaSeq with 2 x 150 bp paired-end reads. Regarding the original processing steps: With migec v1.2.7, reads were demultiplexed and then collapsed into UMI-guided consensus sequences. With mixcr v2.1.11, UMI consensuses were aligned to TRA and TRB V and J templates and assembled into clonotypes. Clonotypes were classified as expanded or contracted when called significant by both edgeR and NoisET, with noise models trained on biological replicates. For edgeR calls, the thresholds were a false discovery rate-adjusted p below 0.01 and a log2 fold-change of 1. As an exploratory analysis of dynamics, PCA with hierarchical clustering was applied to max-normalized trajectories of the 1000 most abundant clonotypes. The CD4 or CD8 phenotype of responding clones was assigned using the separately sequenced CD4+ and CD8+ repertoires. TCRdb passed the public sequencing reads through fastp at Q25 and MiXCR, retaining productive beta sequences. When rows share a CDR3 protein, they turn into one entry using the most common DNA and genes. It is TCRdb's table, rather than the study itself, that gives the V and J calls and clone size. This sample gives just over 200,000 distinct CDR3 sequences in total; around 9.5% of them show up just once. 3.5% to 4% of the sample belongs to the ten largest clones.

The full study reports these points: From day 15 to 85, contracting clones showed balanced CD4/CD8 phenotypes, whereas a second wave of clones that expanded from day 15 to 37 leaned towards CD4+. Some responding clones were detected in pre-infection memory, which suggested that pre-existing cross-reactive memory T cells had joined the SARS-CoV-2 response. SARS-CoV-2 specificity of the second-wave clones peaking on day 37 was not confirmed. Contracting CD4+ clones were located mainly in the CM and EM memory subsets, whereas CD8+ clones were found to be enriched in EMRA. The study covered only a couple of mild cases, and larger cohorts including severe cases with pre-infection samples were considered necessary.

Ficoll-Paque density gradient centrifugation was the method used to isolate PBMCs. The clonotype originates from a man aged 18-30 years who had mild COVID-19 (a few samples of this study predate the infection). The sample titles of this study are shuffled in the database, so cell type and time point are left out; the donor was told from shared clones. Material for sequencing was PBMCs or a T cell subset sorted from them (not recorded which). This chain is built from TRBV7-6 and TRBJ2-3, and TRBD2 matches 8 of the central bases. CDR3 region: CASSAEGFGGAGDTQYF. In nucleotide form, the sequence is TGTGCCAGCAGCGCAGAGGGTTTCGGGGGGGCTGGAGATACGCAGTATTTT.